The next 32 T cell receptor beta chains were all read from a single sample in a study of T cells after yellow fever vaccination. In TCRdb, the 5' RACE reads were re-called with MiXCR into one record per CDR3 protein. Found here are some 150,000 distinct CDR3 sequences, under 7% of them singletons; the top ten hold approximately 0.61%. The sample was CD4+ T cells sorted from PBMCs, taken 10 days after the yellow fever booster vaccination. The source is a man aged 25 to 40 who received the YFV17D yellow fever vaccine.

CDR3 sequence reads: CASSLNGARRGRGNEQFF. The CDR3 coding sequence is TGTGCCAGCAGCTTGAATGGTGCCCGTCGGGGAAGGGGGAATGAGCAGTTCTTC. The J gene is TRBJ2-1, the V gene TRBV5-4; possibly TRBD1 for D (6 bases). Germline loops: CDR1 SGHNT, CDR2 YYREEE (reference sequence). The V end lost 1 base, the J end lost 7 bases, and 24 bases lay between the germline ends. This CDR3 contains 18 residues.

This clonotype was detected ten times or more. The chain links TRBV28 to TRBJ2-7; D possibly corresponds to TRBD2 (6 bases). V lost 2 bases, J lost 3 bases, and 17 bases lay in between. The CDR3 is made up of 16 amino acids. CDR1 is MDHEN, CDR2 SYDVKM, per germline. The CDR3 nucleotides read TGTGCCAGCAGTTTACCGGTGGCGGGAATCGGCTACGAGCAGTACTTC. This sequence encodes CASSLPVAGIGYEQYF.

In its sample, this clonotype was seen many times. The chain carries TRBV7-9 and TRBJ2-3, with TRBD2 matching over 9 bases. Germline CDR1 and CDR2: SEHNR and FQNEAQ (reference sequence). The V and J ends lost 11 bases and 4 bases, in that order; junction bases with no gene match: 1. The CDR3 covers 11 residues. CDR3 in amino acids: CAAGGSDTQYF. The CDR3 DNA is TGTGCCGCGGGGGGGTCAGATACGCAGTATTTT. Complete variable domain (other parts from reference TRBV7-9 and TRBJ2-3): DTGVSQNPRHKITKRGQNVTFRCDPISEHNRLYWYRQTLGQGPEFLTYFQNEAQLEKSRLLSDRFSAERPKGSFSTLEIQRTEQGDSAMYLCAAGGSDTQYFGPGTRLTVL.

The chain combines TRBV7-9 with TRBJ1-4; 8 bases are shared with TRBD1. CDR1 is SEHNR, CDR2 FQNEAQ, per germline (reference sequence). With V trimmed by 5 bases and J by 7 bases, 6 bases remained unmatched. There are 14 residues in the CDR3. The CDR3 here is CASSPQGAGEKLFF. The CDR3, as DNA: TGTGCCAGCAGCCCCCAGGGGGCGGGTGAAAAACTGTTTTTT.

The chain links TRBV7-2 to TRBJ2-7; D not resolved. CDR1 is SGHTA, CDR2 FQGNSA, per germline. There are 14 residues in the CDR3. Between the trimmed V and J ends, which lost 0 bases and 7 bases, there was a span of 13 bases. This CDR3 reads CASSLAKTSGEQYF. In nucleotides, the CDR3 is TGTGCCAGCAGCTTAGCGAAGACTTCTGGGGAGCAGTACTTC.

Many counts were recorded for this clonotype. The rearrangement uses TRBV20-1 and TRBJ2-1; possible D gene TRBD2, 5 bases. CDR3 length equals 14 residues. Trimming pared 6 bases from V and 2 bases from J, leaving 14 bases between. Germline V lookup: CDR1 DFQATT, CDR2 SNEGSKA (reference sequence). The CDR3 loop is CSAHTRGTYNEQFF. In nucleotides, the CDR3 is TGCAGTGCCCACACTAGAGGGACCTACAATGAGCAGTTCTTC.

This clonotype was found many times. The chain employs TRBV20-1 and TRBJ2-3; D gene ambiguous. The CDR3 is made up of 12 amino acids. Germline V gene lookup returns CDR1 DFQATT and CDR2 SNEGSKA (reference sequence). V was shortened by 6 bases and J by 6 bases, with 13 bases between the two germline ends. The CDR3 nucleotides read TGCAGTGCCCCCTCCCCTGTGGATACGCAGTATTTT. This gives the protein CSAPSPVDTQYF.

Ten or more counts support this clonotype. V and J are TRBV4-2 and TRBJ1-6; 10 bases line up with TRBD1. Looked up from germline, CDR1 is LGHNA and CDR2 is YNFKEQ. The CDR3 has 19 amino acids. With 4 bases clipped from V and 1 base from J, the junction kept 10 bases outside the gene matches. CDR3 nucleotide sequence: TGTGCCAGCAGCCCATACGGGACAGGGGCGAATTCCTATAATTCACCCCTCCACTTT. It yields the protein CASSPYGTGANSYNSPLHF.

This clonotype has at least ten counts. The chain links TRBV5-6 to TRBJ2-1, with D possibly matching TRBD2 (5 bases). Trimming cost V 4 bases and J 8 bases, with 16 bases left between them. This CDR3 is 14 amino acids long. Looked up from germline, CDR1 is SGHDT and CDR2 is YYEEEE. Here the CDR3 reads CASSPLRGRYEQFF. As DNA, the CDR3 is TGTGCCAGCAGCCCCCTTCGGGGTCGGTATGAGCAGTTCTTC.

The sample holds many counts of this clonotype. CDR3: CASSQENTQYF. CDR3 in DNA: TGCGCCAGCAGCCAAGAGAATACGCAGTATTTT. The chain recombines TRBV4-1 with TRBJ2-3; D ambiguous. Germline V gene data show CDR1 as MGHRA and CDR2 as YSYEKL. Trimming took 0 bases from V and 7 from J, leaving 2 bases between them. This CDR3 spans 11 amino acids.

This clonotype was counted at least ten times. V is TRBV5-1 and J is TRBJ2-1, with a weak D call TRBD1 (5 bases). CDR3 length: 14 residues. With 0 bases removed from V and 6 bases from J, the gap between germline ends came to 10 bases. Germline lookup yields CDR1 SGHRS and CDR2 YFSETQ. CDR3: CASSLAPGANEQFF. As DNA, the CDR3 is TGCGCCAGCAGCTTGGCCCCTGGGGCCAATGAGCAGTTCTTC.

In its sample, this clonotype was seen a few times. The rearrangement links TRBV29-1 to TRBJ2-5; D is perhaps TRBD1 or TRBD2 (6 bases each). Trimming removed 3 bases at V and 7 bases at J, with 9 bases between. Germline V CDR1 and CDR2: SQVTM, ANQGSEA. This CDR3 has 11 residues. The CDR3 protein is CSVDGGATQYF. CDR3 sequence (DNA): TGCAGCGTTGACGGGGGCGCGACCCAGTACTTC.

To note about this clonotype: Since a much larger clone is just one base distant, this may be a read error. Here the CDR3 reads CSVEDRLRGTSYEQYF. In DNA form, the CDR3 reads TGCAGCGTTGAAGACCGGCTTAGGGGGACTAGCTACGAGCAGTACTTC. The genes are TRBV29-1 and TRBJ2-7; 8 bases line up with TRBD2. This CDR3 spans 16 amino acids. J gave up 3 bases and V 0 bases, and 10 bases lay outside the gene matches. Germline V lookup: CDR1 SQVTM, CDR2 ANQGSEA.

On this clonotype: A read error may be the cause here, since a much bigger clone is one base away. This chain links TRBV27 with TRBJ2-5; no clear D gene. Between the trimmed V and J ends, which lost 7 bases and 5 bases, there was a span of 11 bases. The CDR3 totals 12 residues. Germline V gene lookup returns CDR1 MNHEY and CDR2 SMNVEV (reference sequence). In DNA form, the CDR3 reads TGTGCCAGCAACCAACGTGGGGAGACCCAGTACTTC. Translation: CASNQRGETQYF.

There are many counts of this clonotype. This rearrangement joins TRBV2 to TRBJ1-6; D may be TRBD1 (6 bases). Looked up from germline, CDR1 is SNHLY and CDR2 is FYNNEI. The CDR3 runs to 13 residues. V was trimmed by 7 bases and J by 10 bases, leaving 14 bases between them. CDR3 sequence reads: CASKAGAGSPLHF. The CDR3 DNA sequence: TGTGCCAGCAAGGCGGGGGCAGGGTCACCCCTCCACTTT.

Ten or more counts support this clonotype. The chain links TRBV5-1 to TRBJ2-5, with TRBD1 matching 12 bases. Trimming cost V 4 bases and J 5 bases; bases outside gene matches: 9. The CDR3 is made up of 16 amino acids. The germline gives CDR1 SGHRS, CDR2 YFSETQ. CDR3 sequence: CASSTGTGGTLETQYF. The CDR3 nucleotides read TGCGCCAGCAGCACCGGGACAGGGGGCACGTTGGAGACCCAGTACTTC.

This clonotype was observed many times. V and J are TRBV6-5 and TRBJ1-2; D perhaps matches TRBD1 (6 bases). Germline-derived CDR1 and CDR2 are MNHEY and SVGAGI. Trimming took 1 base from V and 3 from J, leaving 15 bases between them. CDR3 length equals 16 residues. CDR3 protein: CASSYFSQGIHYGYTF. CDR3 sequence (DNA): TGTGCCAGCAGTTACTTTTCACAGGGTATCCACTATGGCTACACCTTC.

This clonotype has a count of ten or more. V is TRBV9 and J is TRBJ2-3; 8 positions agree with TRBD2. V shed 4 bases, J shed 4 bases, and the junction held 8 bases outside the gene matches. The germline gives CDR1 SGDLS, CDR2 YYNGEE. This CDR3 is 15 amino acids long. CDR3 amino acids: CASSLRAGAPDTQYF. The CDR3 DNA reads as TGTGCCAGCAGCTTACGAGCGGGAGCCCCAGATACGCAGTATTTT.

To note about this clonotype: A much larger clone sits a single nucleotide away, making a read error possible. The rearrangement uses TRBV25-1 and TRBJ2-2; D is possibly TRBD1 (6 bases). Trimming shortened V by 3 bases and J by 6 bases, and 11 bases separated the two germline ends. Germline CDR1 is MGHDK and CDR2 is SYGVNS. The CDR3 totals 14 residues. In DNA form, the CDR3 reads TGTGCCAGCAGTGACAGCAGGGGTGCCGGGGAGCTGTTTTTT. Translation gives CASSDSRGAGELFF.

The chain links TRBV3-1 to TRBJ1-5; the D gene is possibly TRBD1 (6 bases). This CDR3 has 15 amino acids. Germline V gene sequence: CDR1 LGHDT, CDR2 YNNKEL (reference sequence). Trimming removed 2 bases at V and 4 bases at J, with 12 bases between. The DNA of the CDR3 is TGTGCCAGCAGCCAAACAGGGTCCGGGAATCAGCCCCAGCATTTT. This sequence encodes CASSQTGSGNQPQHF.

At least ten counts were recorded for this clonotype. The chain carries TRBV28 and TRBJ2-7; 7 positions match TRBD1. The CDR3 contains 15 residues. With V trimmed by 6 bases and J by 1 base, 9 bases remained unmatched. The germline V gene encodes CDR1 MDHEN and CDR2 SYDVKM. CDR3 region: CASRLSGTASYEQYF. The CDR3 DNA follows: TGTGCCAGCAGACTCTCCGGGACAGCTTCCTACGAGCAGTACTTC.

There are many counts of this clonotype. The rearrangement joins TRBV29-1 to TRBJ2-5; TRBD2 might be the D (7 bases). Germline V gene lookup returns CDR1 SQVTM and CDR2 ANQGSEA. The V and J ends lost 7 bases and 4 bases respectively, with 19 bases between them. CDR3 length: 14 amino acids. As DNA, the CDR3 is TGCAGCGCCAATGGGATCGGGGGGCCAGAGACCCAGTACTTC. It encodes CSANGIGGPETQYF. Full variable domain (remainder filled in from reference TRBV29-1 and TRBJ2-5): SAVISQKPSRDICQRGTSLTIQCQVDSQVTMMFWYRQQPGQSLTLIATANQGSEATYESGFVIDKFPISRPNLTFSTLTVSNMSPEDSSIYLCSANGIGGPETQYFGPGTRLLVL.

This clonotype was observed many times. The chain couples TRBV10-1 to TRBJ2-2; no clear D gene. Trimming left V 2 bases short and J 7 bases short, with 11 bases between. The germline gives CDR1 WNHNN, CDR2 SYGVQD (reference sequence). The CDR3 consists of 14 residues. CDR3 loop: CASSEKGWDGELFF. The CDR3 DNA follows: TGCGCCAGCAGTGAGAAGGGATGGGACGGGGAGCTGTTTTTT.

As for this clonotype: A much larger clone differs from this one at a single base, so this may be a read error. The rearrangement uses TRBV11-1 and TRBJ2-7, with D possibly TRBD1 on 5 matching bases. Germline assignment: CDR1 SGHAT and CDR2 FQDESV (reference sequence). CDR3 size: 16 residues. With 6 bases removed from V and 5 bases from J, the gap between germline ends came to 23 bases. As DNA, the CDR3 is TGTGCCAGCAGGGGGAAGGGGCAGTCAAATACCGACGAGCAGTACTTC. Translated, it gives CASRGKGQSNTDEQYF.

In this sample, this clonotype turned up many times. The chain joins TRBV5-1 to TRBJ1-2; D is ambiguous. The CDR3 totals 12 residues. V was pared by 4 bases and J by 4 bases, with 8 bases between. CDR1 and CDR2 (germline): SGHRS, YFSETQ. The CDR3 spells CASSREGYGYTF. DNA for the CDR3: TGCGCCAGCAGCCGGGAGGGCTATGGCTACACCTTC. Looking up the rest from reference TRBV5-1 and TRBJ1-2 gives the full variable domain: KAGVTQTPRYLIKTRGQQVTLSCSPISGHRSVSWYQQTPGQGLQFLFEYFSETQRNKGNFPGRFSGRQFSNSRSEMNVSTLELGDSALYLCASSREGYGYTFGSGTRLTVV.

As for this clonotype: A much larger clone is a single base away; this may be a read error. V gene TRBV5-1 combines with J gene TRBJ2-1; 10 nucleotides line up with TRBD1. This CDR3 region has 14 residues. Germline V CDR1 and CDR2: SGHRS, YFSETQ. In DNA, the CDR3 is TGCACCAGCAGCACGGACAGGGGGGACACTGAGCAGTTCTTC. Its protein is CTSSTDRGDTEQFF.

This clonotype was found many times. CDR3 sequence: CASSLGPPNEQFF. In DNA form, the CDR3 reads TGTGCCAGCAGCCTAGGACCACCCAATGAGCAGTTCTTC. V usage is TRBV7-3 and J usage is TRBJ2-1; D remains ambiguous. V was pared by 5 bases and J by 6 bases, with 11 bases between. Germline loops: CDR1 SGHTA, CDR2 FQGTGA. This CDR3 has 13 residues.

This clonotype came up many times. The rearrangement joins TRBV20-1 to TRBJ2-1, with D possibly called TRBD1 or TRBD2 (5 bases each). Trimming removed 4 bases from V and 9 bases from J, with 16 bases in between. The CDR3 consists of 13 residues. The germline V gene has CDR1 DFQATT and CDR2 SNEGSKA (reference sequence). The CDR3 is CSATPYGDGEQFF. The CDR3 DNA reads as TGCAGTGCTACTCCCTACGGGGACGGTGAGCAGTTCTTC.

The chain employs TRBV5-4 and TRBJ2-7; TRBD1 matches at 12 bases. With 1 base clipped from V and 4 bases from J, the junction kept 15 bases outside the gene matches. The germline V gene has CDR1 SGHNT and CDR2 YYREEE (reference sequence). This CDR3 comprises 19 residues. CDR3 DNA sequence: TGTGCCAGCAGCTTGTGGGGAGCAACCGGGACAGGGGGCGAGTACGAGCAGTACTTC. Amino acid sequence: CASSLWGATGTGGEYEQYF.

This clonotype was counted at least ten times. The chain employs TRBV5-1 and TRBJ1-2, with a weak D call TRBD1 (6 bases). The V gene lost 0 bases and the J gene lost 2 bases, with 14 bases spanning the gap. The length of the CDR3 is 16 residues. Germline loops: CDR1 SGHRS, CDR2 YFSETQ. The CDR3 coding sequence is TGCGCCAGCAGCTTGGAACTTTCAGGACAGAACTATGGCTACACCTTC. It codes for CASSLELSGQNYGYTF. Combining the CDR3 with reference TRBV5-1 and TRBJ1-2 gives the whole variable domain KAGVTQTPRYLIKTRGQQVTLSCSPISGHRSVSWYQQTPGQGLQFLFEYFSETQRNKGNFPGRFSGRQFSNSRSEMNVSTLELGDSALYLCASSLELSGQNYGYTFGSGTRLTVV.

In this sample, this clonotype turned up many times. The chain couples TRBV12-3 or TRBV12-4 to TRBJ2-3; 9 nucleotides match TRBD1. The CDR3 runs 15 residues. V dropped 5 bases and J dropped 3; count of bases not matched to a gene: 6. In DNA, the CDR3 is TGTGCCAGCAGTCGTCGGACAGGGGAAACAGATACGCAGTATTTT. Translating gives CASSRRTGETDTQYF.

In its sample, this clonotype was seen many times. V is TRBV20-1 and J is TRBJ2-7; TRBD2 is a possible D gene (5 bases). The CDR3 length is 15 residues. Deletions cut 1 base from V and 3 bases from J, with 16 bases between. Germline values: CDR1 DFQATT, CDR2 SNEGSKA (reference sequence). This CDR3 is CSARAGPGYSYEQYF. The CDR3 region has the DNA TGCAGTGCTAGAGCCGGTCCGGGATACAGCTACGAGCAGTACTTC.